This T cell receptor (beta chain) was obtained from a study of CD8 T cells in ankylosing spondylitis. This clonotype was found a few times. The antigen is not known. Trimming left V 3 bases short and J 2 bases short, with 8 bases between. The germline gives CDR1 SNHLY, CDR2 FYNNEI. The CDR3 has 14 residues. By quantitative 5'-RACE with molecular barcodes, the TCR beta libraries were made. TCRdb processed the 5' RACE reads anew with MiXCR; each CDR3 protein has one entry. The sample carries 250,000 or so distinct CDR3 sequences, about 10% recorded once. Study-wide findings and caveats: Disease-linked clones reportedly showed significant enrichment in matched ankylosing spondylitis synovial fluid.

Material: blood, either unsorted or a sorted T cell fraction (not recorded which). The chain joins TRBV2 to TRBJ1-5; possibly TRBD1 for D (5 bases). This receptor was taken from a male donor with ankylosing spondylitis or in good health (not recorded which). CDR3 DNA sequence: TGTGCCAGCAGTGACGACAGCGGCAATCAGCCCCAGCATTTT. Translating gives CASSDDSGNQPQHF.